This TCR beta chain is from a study of identical twins. Note on this clonotype: Its antigen remains unknown.

Unique molecular identifiers were present on the cDNA, and a universal primer site came from template switching. TCRdb re-derived calls from the 5' RACE reads in MiXCR, one entry per CDR3 protein. In the table there are about 520,000 distinct CDR3 sequences, approximately 22% of which are singletons. The CDR3 covers 14 residues. Findings and limits, study-wide: Conclusions relied on cross-sectional statistical analysis, not following the same donors.

The data were also submitted as part of a second study, on T cells expressing NK-cell markers. That paper notes: It is unclear if expanded NKG2C-expressing clones target HCMV antigens.

This TCR came from a woman between 18 and 29 years old in good health. Sequencing was performed on CD4+ T cells sorted from blood. This chain links TRBV21-1 with TRBJ2-7; TRBD1, the D gene given by the table, was not confirmed from the DNA. TRBV21-1 is assigned pseudogene status. The CDR3 DNA reads TGTGCCAGCACCCGGGACAGGGGTGGCTACGAGCAGTACTTC. Translated, it gives CASTRDRGGYEQYF.